The 2 T cell receptor beta chains in this list originate from one sample, sequenced in a study of radiotherapy plus CTLA-4 blockade in lung cancer. This table comes from immunoSEQ multiplex PCR, and its TCRdb copy is limited to in-frame clones, with some not included. The data show 80,000 to 95,000 clones, about four fifths seen once. The sample here was peripheral blood, taken from a patient treated with radiotherapy plus ipilimumab. The receptors were gathered from a human donor with non-small cell lung cancer who had stable disease on radiotherapy plus ipilimumab.

The chain carries TRBV5-4 and TRBJ1-1, with D perhaps matching TRBD1 (5 bases). The CDR3 extends over 15 amino acids. Germline CDR1 and CDR2: SGHNT and YYREEE (reference sequence). V was cut by 0 bases and J by 0 bases, with 9 bases left in between. This CDR3 is CASSLGLGVNTEAFF. The CDR3 DNA is TGTGCCAGCAGCTTGGGTCTGGGGGTGAACACTGAAGCTTTCTTT.

The gene calls are TRBV11-1 and TRBJ2-3, with D uncertain. This CDR3 is built from 13 residues. V was cut by 5 bases and J by 4 bases, with 10 bases left in between. Germline V gene lookup returns CDR1 SGHAT and CDR2 FQDESV (reference sequence). The CDR3 sequence is CASSKNSPDTQYF. The CDR3 region has the DNA TGTGCCAGCAGCAAAAACTCCCCAGATACGCAGTATTTT. The full variable domain, rest sourced from reference TRBV11-1 and TRBJ2-3, is EAEVAQSPRYKITEKSQAVAFWCDPISGHATLYWYRQILGQGPELLVQFQDESVVDDSQLPKDRFSAERLKGVDSTLKIQPAELGDSAMYLCASSKNSPDTQYFGPGTRLTVL.